Presented here are 3 T cell receptor beta chains from one specimen sequenced in a study of T cell responses to AZD1222 COVID-19 vaccine. Libraries were prepared by immunoSEQ multiplex PCR; TCRdb keeps only in-frame clonotypes and omits some of them. The table shows around 130,000 clones, with 80% to 90% occurring only once. The sequences come from peripheral blood, collected 28 days after the second AZD1222 dose. These receptors were taken from an adult who received the AZD1222 COVID-19 vaccine.

This clone was found once. This chain joins TRBV30 and TRBJ1-3; D uncertain. Germline lookup yields CDR1 GTSNPN and CDR2 SVGIG (reference sequence). The CDR3 is made up of 13 amino acids. CDR3 sequence (DNA): TGTGCTGGCGGGGTGGGCTCTGGAAACACCATATATTTT. Translated: CAGGVGSGNTIYF. Filled out from reference TRBV30 and TRBJ1-3, the complete variable domain reads SQTIHQWPATLVQPVGSPLSLECTVEGTSNPNLYWYRQAAGRGLQLLFYSVGIGQISSEVPQNLSASRPQDRQFILSSKKLLLSDSGFYLCAGGVGSGNTIYFGEGSWLTVV.

As regards this clone: Other DNA sequences in this sample translate to the same CDR3. The chain employs TRBV6-5 and TRBJ2-5; D is possibly TRBD1 or TRBD2 (5 bases each). CDR1 MNHEY and CDR2 SVGAGI come from the germline V gene. Trimming pared 0 bases from V and 4 bases from J, leaving 15 bases between. The CDR3 has 16 residues. The CDR3 here is CASSYSRFTGGETQYF. The CDR3 bases are TGTGCCAGCAGTTACTCGAGGTTTACAGGAGGAGAGACCCAGTACTTC.

V and J are TRBV15 and TRBJ1-3, with 7 bases lining up with TRBD1. The CDR3 covers 13 residues. The junction had 0 bases not matched to a gene; V was cut back by 0 bases and J by 7 bases. Germline V gene data show CDR1 as LNHNV and CDR2 as YYDKDF (reference sequence). Here the CDR3 reads CATSRDRGNTIYF. In DNA, the CDR3 is TGTGCCACCAGCAGAGACAGGGGGAACACCATATATTTT.